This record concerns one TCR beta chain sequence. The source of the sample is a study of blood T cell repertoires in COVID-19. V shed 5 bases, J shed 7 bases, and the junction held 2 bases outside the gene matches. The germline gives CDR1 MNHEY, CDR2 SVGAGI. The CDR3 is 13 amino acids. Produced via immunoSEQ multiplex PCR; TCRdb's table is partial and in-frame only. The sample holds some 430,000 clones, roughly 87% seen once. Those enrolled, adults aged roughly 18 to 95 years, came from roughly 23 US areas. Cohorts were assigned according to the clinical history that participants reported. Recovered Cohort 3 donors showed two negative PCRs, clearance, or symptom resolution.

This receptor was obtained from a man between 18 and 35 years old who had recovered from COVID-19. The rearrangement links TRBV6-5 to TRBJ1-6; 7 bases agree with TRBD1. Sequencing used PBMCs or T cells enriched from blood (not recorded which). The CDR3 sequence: CASSRDRNSPLHF. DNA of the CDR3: TGTGCCAGCAGTCGGGACAGAAATTCACCCCTCCACTTT.